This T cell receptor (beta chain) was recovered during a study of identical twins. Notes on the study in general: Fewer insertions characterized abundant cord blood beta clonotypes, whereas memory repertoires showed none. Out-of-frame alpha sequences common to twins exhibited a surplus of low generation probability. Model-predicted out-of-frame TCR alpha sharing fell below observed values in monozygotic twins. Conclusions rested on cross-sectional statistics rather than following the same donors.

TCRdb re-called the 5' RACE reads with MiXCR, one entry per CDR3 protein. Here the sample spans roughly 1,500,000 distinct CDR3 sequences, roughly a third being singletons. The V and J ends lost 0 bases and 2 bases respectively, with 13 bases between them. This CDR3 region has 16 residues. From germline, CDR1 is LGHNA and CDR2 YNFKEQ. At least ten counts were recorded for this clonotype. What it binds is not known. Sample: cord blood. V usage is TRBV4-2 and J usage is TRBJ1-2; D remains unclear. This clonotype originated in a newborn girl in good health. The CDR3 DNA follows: TGTGCCAGCAGCCAAGATCCCGGCTTTGGGAACTATGGCTACACCTTC. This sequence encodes CASSQDPGFGNYGYTF.